Below, one T cell receptor beta chain is given with its context. The length of the CDR3 is 12 residues. V was cut by 4 bases and J by 8 bases, with 11 bases left in between. These data originate in a study of blood T cells in healthy people across ages. Study information: Template switching captured about one barcoded beta molecule per two T cells.

The authors ran a second PCR of about 7 to 11 cycles using a sample-barcoded 5' primer and a J-beta primer mix. A minimum of 2.5 million CDR3-containing paired-end reads was obtained for each sample. TCRdb reprocessed the 5' RACE reads via MiXCR and lists one record per CDR3 protein. Of 700,000 to 1,000,000 distinct CDR3 sequences listed, around 42% were seen once; the top ten hold about a fifth. The chain carries TRBV12-3 or TRBV12-4 and TRBJ1-1; D is perhaps TRBD1 (6 bases). The sequenced sample was blood. The sequence came from a man in his 60s in good health. CDR3 nucleotides: TGTGCCAGCAGTTGGGCAGGGGCGGAAGCTTTCTTT. It yields the protein CASSWAGAEAFF.